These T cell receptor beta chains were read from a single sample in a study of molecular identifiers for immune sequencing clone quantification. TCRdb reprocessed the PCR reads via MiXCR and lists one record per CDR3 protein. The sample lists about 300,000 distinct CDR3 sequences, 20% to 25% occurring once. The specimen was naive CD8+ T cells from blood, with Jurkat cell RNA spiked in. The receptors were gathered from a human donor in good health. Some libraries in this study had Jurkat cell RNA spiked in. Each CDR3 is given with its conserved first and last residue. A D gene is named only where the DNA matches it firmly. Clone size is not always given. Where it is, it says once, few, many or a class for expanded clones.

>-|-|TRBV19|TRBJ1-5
CASSIGAVSNQPQHF
TGTGCCAGTAGTATAGGGGCCGTAAGCAATCAGCCCCAGCATTTT
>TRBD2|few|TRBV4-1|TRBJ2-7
CASSQAVSGGAYEQYF
TGCGCCAGCAGCCAAGCAGTTAGCGGGGGGGCCTACGAGCAGTACTTC
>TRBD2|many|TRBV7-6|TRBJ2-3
CASSSTSGRNPDTQYF
TGTGCCAGCAGCTCGACTAGCGGGAGGAATCCAGATACGCAGTATTTT
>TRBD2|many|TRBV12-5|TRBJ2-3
CASGAGLAADTQYF
TGTGCTAGTGGTGCGGGACTAGCAGCAGATACGCAGTATTTT
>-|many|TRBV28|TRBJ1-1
CASSFANSDTEAFF
TGTGCCAGCAGTTTCGCCAACAGCGACACTGAAGCTTTCTTT
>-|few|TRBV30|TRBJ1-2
CAWSVRGLRENRKNYGYTF
TGTGCCTGGAGTGTACGGGGGCTGCGCGAGAACAGAAAAAACTATGGCTACACCTTC
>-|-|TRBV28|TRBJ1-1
CASSFPAGAAILNTEAFF
TGTGCCAGCAGTTTCCCCGCCGGGGCAGCAATACTCAACACTGAAGCTTTCTTT
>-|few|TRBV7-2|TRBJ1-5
CASSPSRGSGEAGQPQHF
TGTGCCAGCAGCCCTTCCCGTGGGAGCGGGGAAGCAGGGCAGCCCCAGCATTTT
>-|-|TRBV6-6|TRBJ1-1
CASFLRVSAISIMNTEAFF
TGTGCCAGTTTTCTTCGTGTATCAGCCATCTCCATCATGAACACTGAAGCTTTCTTT
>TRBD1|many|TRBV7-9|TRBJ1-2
CASSLWTGEQRIYGYTF
TGTGCCAGCAGTCTATGGACAGGGGAACAACGAATCTATGGCTACACCTTC
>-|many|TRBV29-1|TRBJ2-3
CSVEDRGSTDTQYF
TGCAGCGTTGAAGATAGAGGCAGCACAGATACGCAGTATTTT
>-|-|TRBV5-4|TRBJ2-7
CASSLSPPMSYEQYF
TGTGCCAGCAGCTTGAGTCCCCCGATGTCCTACGAGCAGTACTTC
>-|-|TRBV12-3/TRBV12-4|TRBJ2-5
CASSLQERGRKTQYF
TGTGCCAGCAGTTTACAGGAGAGGGGACGGAAGACCCAGTACTTC
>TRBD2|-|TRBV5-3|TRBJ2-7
CTSSSRGDGRSYEQYF
TGTACCAGCAGCTCCCGGGGGGACGGACGTTCCTACGAGCAGTACTTC
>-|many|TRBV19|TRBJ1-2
CASSPLDLNGYTF
TGTGCCAGTAGTCCGTTGGACCTAAATGGCTACACCTTC
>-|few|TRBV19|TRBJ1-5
CASSISSRGVQPQHF
TGTGCCAGTAGTATCTCTTCCCGGGGGGTCCAGCCCCAGCATTTT
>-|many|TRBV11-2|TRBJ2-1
CASSLEWRDEQFF
TGTGCCAGCAGCTTAGAGTGGCGAGATGAGCAGTTCTTC
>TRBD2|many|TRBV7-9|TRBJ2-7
CASSHSLAGGDYEQYF
TGTGCCAGCAGCCATTCCCTAGCGGGGGGTGACTACGAGCAGTACTTC
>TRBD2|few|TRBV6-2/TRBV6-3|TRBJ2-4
CASSYVAGLQTRAKNIQYF
TGTGCCAGCAGTTACGTAGCGGGTCTCCAAACACGAGCCAAAAACATTCAGTACTTC
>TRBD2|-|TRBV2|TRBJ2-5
CASSELAGLETQYF
TGTGCCAGCAGTGAACTAGCGGGGTTAGAGACCCAGTACTTC
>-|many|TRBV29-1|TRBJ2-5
CSVSSGERVGETQYF
TGCAGCGTTAGCTCAGGGGAGAGGGTAGGAGAGACCCAGTACTTC
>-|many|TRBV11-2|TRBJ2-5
CASSPRDNQETQYF
TGTGCCAGCAGCCCCCGGGACAACCAAGAGACCCAGTACTTC
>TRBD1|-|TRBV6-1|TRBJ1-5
CASSDGQGGQPQHF
TGTGCCAGCAGTGACGGACAGGGAGGGCAGCCCCAGCATTTT
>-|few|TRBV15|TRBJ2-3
CATSRGPRGSSTDTQYF
TGTGCCACCAGCAGAGGTCCGAGGGGGAGCAGCACAGATACGCAGTATTTT
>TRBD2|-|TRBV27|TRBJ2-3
CATQGLAGSTDTQYF
TGTGCCACCCAGGGCCTAGCGGGGAGCACAGATACGCAGTATTTT
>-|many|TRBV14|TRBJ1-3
CASSQLPNSGNTIYF
TGTGCCAGCAGCCAACTTCCCAACTCTGGAAACACCATATATTTT
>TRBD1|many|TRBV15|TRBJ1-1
CATSGFEQGDTEAFF
TGTGCCACCAGCGGATTTGAACAGGGGGACACTGAAGCTTTCTTT
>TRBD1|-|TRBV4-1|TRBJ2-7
CASSQRTGGTSYEQYF
TGCGCCAGCAGCCAGAGGACAGGGGGCACGTCCTACGAGCAGTACTTC
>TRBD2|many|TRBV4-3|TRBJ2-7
CASSQGRGGGTYEQYF
TGCGCCAGCAGCCAAGGACGGGGCGGGGGAACCTACGAGCAGTACTTC
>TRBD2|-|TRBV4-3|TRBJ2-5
CASSQGLAAQETQYF
TGCGCCAGCAGCCAAGGACTAGCGGCACAAGAGACCCAGTACTTC
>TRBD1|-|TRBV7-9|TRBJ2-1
CASSSFNTGTGGIHEQFF
TGTGCCAGCAGCTCTTTTAATACCGGGACAGGGGGTATCCATGAGCAGTTCTTC
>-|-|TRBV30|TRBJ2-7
CAWSPDGRYPYEQYF
TGTGCCTGGAGCCCGGACGGGAGATACCCCTACGAGCAGTACTTC
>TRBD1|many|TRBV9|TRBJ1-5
CASSAQGNSNQPQHF
TGTGCCAGCAGCGCACAGGGGAATAGCAATCAGCCCCAGCATTTT
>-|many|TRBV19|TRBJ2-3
CASSQGSPDTQYF
TGTGCCAGTAGTCAGGGAAGCCCAGATACGCAGTATTTT
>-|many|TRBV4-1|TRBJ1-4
CASSQVGRNEKLFF
TGCGCCAGCAGCCAAGTTGGCAGAAATGAAAAACTGTTTTTT
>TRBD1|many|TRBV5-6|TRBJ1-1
CASSPEDRLNTEAFF
TGTGCCAGCAGCCCGGAGGACAGGTTGAACACTGAAGCTTTCTTT
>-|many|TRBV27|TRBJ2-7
CASARGETYEQYF
TGTGCCAGCGCCCGCGGAGAAACCTACGAGCAGTACTTC
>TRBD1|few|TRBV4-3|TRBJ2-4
CASSQDRRTGGVNIRYF
TGCGCCAGCAGCCAAGATCGACGCACAGGGGGCGTAAACATTCGGTACTTC
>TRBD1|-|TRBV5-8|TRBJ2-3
CASSFRQGELVSDTQYF
TGTGCCAGCAGCTTTAGACAGGGAGAGTTGGTCTCAGATACGCAGTATTTT
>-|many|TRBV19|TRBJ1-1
CASPGPDGNEAFF
TGTGCCAGCCCTGGGCCCGACGGCAATGAAGCTTTCTTT
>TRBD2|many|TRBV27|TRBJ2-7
CASSQGLAGDEQYF
TGTGCCAGCAGTCAAGGACTAGCGGGAGACGAGCAGTACTTC
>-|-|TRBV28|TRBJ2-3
CASSLQGIVGDTQYF
TGTGCCAGCAGTCTCCAGGGTATTGTGGGAGATACGCAGTATTTT
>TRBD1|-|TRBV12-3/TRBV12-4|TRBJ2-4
CASRPGTGVARLAKNIQYF
TGTGCCAGCAGGCCCGGGACAGGGGTAGCAAGATTAGCCAAAAACATTCAGTACTTC
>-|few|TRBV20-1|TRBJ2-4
CSARDTPAGIGKNIQYF
TGCAGTGCTAGAGATACCCCCGCGGGGATTGGCAAAAACATTCAGTACTTC
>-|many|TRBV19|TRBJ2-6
CASSITASGANVLTF
TGTGCCAGTAGTATAACCGCCTCTGGGGCCAACGTCCTGACTTTC
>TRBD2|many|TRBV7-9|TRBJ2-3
CASSLPPLAGATDTQYF
TGTGCCAGCAGCTTACCCCCCCTAGCGGGAGCCACAGATACGCAGTATTTT
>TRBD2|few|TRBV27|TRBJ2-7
CASSGLAGAHEQYF
TGTGCCAGCAGTGGACTAGCGGGGGCCCACGAGCAGTACTTC
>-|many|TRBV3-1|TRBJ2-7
CASSQVNYEQYF
TGTGCCAGCAGCCAAGTGAACTACGAGCAGTACTTC
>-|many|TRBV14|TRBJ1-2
CASSPGFGYTF
TGTGCCAGCAGCCCAGGGTTTGGCTACACCTTC
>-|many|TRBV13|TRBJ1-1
CASSANGDLNTEAFF
TGTGCCAGCAGCGCTAACGGGGACCTGAACACTGAAGCTTTCTTT
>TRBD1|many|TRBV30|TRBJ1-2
CAWSGGQAINYGYTF
TGTGCCTGGAGCGGGGGACAGGCCATTAACTATGGCTACACCTTC
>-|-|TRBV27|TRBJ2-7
CASSPRIGDYEQYF
TGTGCCAGCAGTCCCCGAATCGGGGACTACGAGCAGTACTTC
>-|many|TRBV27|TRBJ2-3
CASSLGLPSTDTQYF
TGTGCCAGCAGTCTCGGACTCCCTTCGACAGATACGCAGTATTTT
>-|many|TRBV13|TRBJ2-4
CASSLSYWGGESKNIQYF
TGTGCCAGCAGCTTATCTTATTGGGGGGGCGAGTCCAAAAACATTCAGTACTTC
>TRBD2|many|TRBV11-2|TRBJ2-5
CASSLDGGGAQYF
TGTGCCAGCAGCTTAGATGGGGGGGGGGCCCAGTACTTC
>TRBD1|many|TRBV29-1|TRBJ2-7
CSAKAGTGPAEQYF
TGCAGCGCCAAAGCCGGGACAGGCCCCGCCGAGCAGTACTTC
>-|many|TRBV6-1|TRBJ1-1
CASPNQEMNTEAFF
TGTGCCAGCCCTAATCAAGAGATGAACACTGAAGCTTTCTTT